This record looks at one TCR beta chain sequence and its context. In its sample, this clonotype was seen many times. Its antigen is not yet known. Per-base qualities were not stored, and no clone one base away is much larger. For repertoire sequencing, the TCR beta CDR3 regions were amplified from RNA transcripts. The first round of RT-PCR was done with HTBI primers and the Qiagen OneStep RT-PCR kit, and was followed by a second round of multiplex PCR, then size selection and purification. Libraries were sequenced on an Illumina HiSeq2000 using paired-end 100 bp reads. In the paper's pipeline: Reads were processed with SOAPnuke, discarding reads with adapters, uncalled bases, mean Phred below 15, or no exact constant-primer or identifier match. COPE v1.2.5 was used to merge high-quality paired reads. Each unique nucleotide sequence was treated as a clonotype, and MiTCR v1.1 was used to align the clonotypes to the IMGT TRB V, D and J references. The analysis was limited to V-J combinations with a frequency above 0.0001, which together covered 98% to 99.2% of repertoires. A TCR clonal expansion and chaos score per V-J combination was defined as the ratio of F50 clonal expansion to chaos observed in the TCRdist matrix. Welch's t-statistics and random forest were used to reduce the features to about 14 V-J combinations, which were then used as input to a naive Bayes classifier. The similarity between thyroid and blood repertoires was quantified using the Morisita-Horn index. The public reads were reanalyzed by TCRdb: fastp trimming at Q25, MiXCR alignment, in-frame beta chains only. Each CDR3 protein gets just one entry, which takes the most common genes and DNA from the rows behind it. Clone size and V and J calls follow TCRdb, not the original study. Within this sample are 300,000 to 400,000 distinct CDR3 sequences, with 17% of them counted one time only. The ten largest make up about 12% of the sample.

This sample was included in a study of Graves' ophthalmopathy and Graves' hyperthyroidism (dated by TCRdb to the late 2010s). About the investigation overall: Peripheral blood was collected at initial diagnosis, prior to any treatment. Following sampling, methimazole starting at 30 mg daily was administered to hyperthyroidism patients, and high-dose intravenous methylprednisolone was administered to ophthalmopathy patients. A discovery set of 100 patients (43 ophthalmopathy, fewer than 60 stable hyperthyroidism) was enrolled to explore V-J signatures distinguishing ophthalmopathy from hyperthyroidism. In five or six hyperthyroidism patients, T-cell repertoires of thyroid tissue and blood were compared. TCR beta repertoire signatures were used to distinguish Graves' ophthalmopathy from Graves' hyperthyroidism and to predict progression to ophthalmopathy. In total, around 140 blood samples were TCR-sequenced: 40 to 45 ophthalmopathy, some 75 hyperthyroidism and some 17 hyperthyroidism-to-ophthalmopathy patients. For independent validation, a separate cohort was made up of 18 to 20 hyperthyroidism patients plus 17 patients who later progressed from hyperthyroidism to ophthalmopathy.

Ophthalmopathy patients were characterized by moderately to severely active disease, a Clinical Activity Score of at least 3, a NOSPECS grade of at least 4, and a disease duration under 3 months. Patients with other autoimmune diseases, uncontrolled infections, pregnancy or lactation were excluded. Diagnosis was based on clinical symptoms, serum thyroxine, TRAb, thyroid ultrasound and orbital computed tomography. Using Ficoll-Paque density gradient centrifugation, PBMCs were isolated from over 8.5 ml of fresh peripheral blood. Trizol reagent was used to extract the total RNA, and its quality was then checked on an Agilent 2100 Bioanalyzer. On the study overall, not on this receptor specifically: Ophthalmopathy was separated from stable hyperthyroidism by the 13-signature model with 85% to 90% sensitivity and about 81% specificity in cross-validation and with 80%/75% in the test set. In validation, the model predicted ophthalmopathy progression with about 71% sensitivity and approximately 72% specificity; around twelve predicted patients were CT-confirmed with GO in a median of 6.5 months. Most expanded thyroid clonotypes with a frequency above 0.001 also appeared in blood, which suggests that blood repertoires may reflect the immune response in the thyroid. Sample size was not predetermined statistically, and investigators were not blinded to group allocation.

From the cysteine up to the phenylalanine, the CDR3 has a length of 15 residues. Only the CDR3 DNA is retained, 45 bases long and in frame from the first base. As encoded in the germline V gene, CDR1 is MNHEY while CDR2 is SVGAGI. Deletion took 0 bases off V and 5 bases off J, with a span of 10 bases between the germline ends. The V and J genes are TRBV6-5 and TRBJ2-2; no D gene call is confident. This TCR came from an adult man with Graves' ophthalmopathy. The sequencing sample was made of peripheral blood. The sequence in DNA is TGTGCCAGCAGTTACTCGACGGTCTTAACCGGGGAGCTGTTTTTT. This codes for CASSYSTVLTGELFF.